This T cell receptor beta chain was identified in a study of blood T cell repertoires in COVID-19 (dated by TCRdb to about 2020). General notes on the study: The collaborator samples originated in the United States, Italy and Spain and spanned the acute and convalescent phases of COVID-19. The repertoires were released in a freely available public database meant as a resource for research on the immune response to SARS-CoV-2. The material from the prospective study consisted of cDNA or gDNA derived from T cells, B-cell-depleted T cells, or PBMCs. Samples came from the ongoing ImmuneRACE study (first 160 participants) plus 1,254 subjects from 6 global collaborators. Where available, HLA class I and class II types were taken from metadata supplied by the sample provider and were not determined by assay-based typing. Nearly every sample came with metadata listing a de-identified subject ID, COVID-19 status, age in years and sex. Subjects who had been exposed to COVID-19, were actively infected with it, or had recovered from it provided the deeply sampled blood TCRbeta repertoires that made up the dataset. Summary of the overall study and its limitations: Clinical and demographic metadata were provided uncurated, with the amount varying by source and participant.

Whole blood was collected in K2EDTA tubes by collaborating institutions according to the institutions' own protocols. Collaborator samples were shipped for TCRbeta analysis as frozen whole blood, isolated PBMCs, or DNA extracted from either sample type. Concerning this clone itself: The antigen it binds to is not known. The record has no base qualities; no much larger clone is one base away.

TCRbeta CDR3 regions were amplified from genomic DNA using the immunoSEQ Assay, a bias-controlled multiplex PCR. The source study handled its data this way. Nucleated cell counts per sample were estimated from amplification of reference gene primers within the assay. To quantify the absolute abundance of each unique TCRbeta CDR3 rearrangement, sequence reads were collapsed and filtered. For each sample, productive Simpson clonality was calculated by taking the square root of Simpson's diversity index across productive rearrangements. TCRdb mirrors the immuneACCESS table, restricted to in-frame sequences. Some clones are absent from its copies; in checked studies, under half trace to an unresolved V gene, and the reason for the others is unknown. That table is the source of V, J and clone size, and D and trimming were worked out from the DNA. The sample profile shows over 45,000 clones; around nine tenths of them were found once. About 4.2% of the sample is taken by the ten largest.

Spanning cysteine to phenylalanine, the CDR3 consists of 16 amino acids. CDR3 DNA only is kept here, 48 bases in frame from base 1. Sequences PRHDT (CDR1) and FYEKMQ (CDR2) are obtained from the germline V gene (reference sequence). The V and J ends are trimmed by 0 bases and 2 bases, leaving 14 bases between them. The clonotype was recovered from a man aged 50 to 60 with acute or convalescent COVID-19. Sequenced sample: peripheral blood. The chain uses TRBV13 and TRBJ2-7; a tentative D call is TRBD1 (5 bases match). The nucleotides read TGTGCCAGCAGCTTAGGTCAGGGATACATCACCTACGAGCAGTACTTC. This yields the protein CASSLGQGYITYEQYF.